This entry lists 26 T cell receptor beta chains sequenced from one sample in a study of blood T cell repertoires in COVID-19. Produced via immunoSEQ multiplex PCR; TCRdb's table is partial and in-frame only. Of about 61,000 clones listed, roughly 80% were seen once; the top ten hold about 20%. Sequenced sample: peripheral blood. Receptors originate from a man older than 75 with active or convalescent COVID-19.

The CDR3 loop is CSGRTQYTEAFF. The CDR3, as DNA: TGCAGCGGCAGGACACAATACACTGAAGCTTTCTTT. The chain recombines TRBV29-1 with TRBJ1-1; D possibly corresponds to TRBD1 (5 bases). Looked up from germline, CDR1 is SQVTM and CDR2 is ANQGSEA. There are 12 residues in the CDR3. The V gene lost 7 bases and the J gene lost 3 bases, with 12 bases spanning the gap.

This clone was seen a handful of times. The chain couples TRBV6-2 or TRBV6-3 to TRBJ2-2; 12 nucleotides agree with TRBD2. Germline V gives CDR1 MNHEY, CDR2 SVGEGT. Trimming took 4 bases from V and 5 from J; bases not matched to a gene: 2. The CDR3 consists of 15 residues. In DNA form, the CDR3 reads TGTGCCAGCAGTTGGACTAGCGGGAAAACCGGGGAGCTGTTTTTT. Protein product: CASSWTSGKTGELFF.

The chain joins TRBV30 to TRBJ1-5; the match to TRBD1 covers 8 bases. Germline V lookup: CDR1 GTSNPN, CDR2 SVGIG (reference sequence). Trimming at V came to 2 bases and at J to 5 bases, leaving 8 bases not matched to a gene. The CDR3 has 15 amino acids. The CDR3 reads CAWSKDRVGDQPQHF. In DNA form, the CDR3 reads TGTGCCTGGAGTAAGGACAGGGTCGGGGATCAGCCCCAGCATTTT.

For this clone: A junction end diverges from the germline sequence, so it may reflect a read error. Within the sample, other DNA sequences also encode this same CDR3. The J gene is TRBJ2-2, the V gene TRBV9; D may be TRBD1 (6 bases). The length of the CDR3 is 14 residues. CDR1 is SGDLS and CDR2 is YYNGEE in the germline V gene. The CDR3 spells CASRKNRDTGELFF. CDR3 in DNA: TGTGCCAGCAGAAAAAACAGGGACACCGGGGAGTTGTTTTTT.

This clone was seen a single time. This sequence joins TRBV5-1 and TRBJ2-1; D call uncertain. The CDR3 covers 14 residues. Trimming took off 4 bases at V and 3 bases at J, with 11 bases between the two ends. Germline V gene sequence: CDR1 SGHRS, CDR2 YFSETQ. The CDR3 is CASSASTYYNEQFF. The CDR3 coding sequence is TGCGCCAGCAGCGCATCGACTTACTACAATGAGCAGTTCTTC.

Judged by abundance, this clone is medium-sized. The chain links TRBV14 to TRBJ1-1, with TRBD1 as a possible D gene (5 bases). The germline V and J ends were trimmed by 4 bases and 5 bases, with 11 bases remaining between them. This CDR3 is 13 amino acids long. Germline V gene lookup returns CDR1 SGHDN and CDR2 FVKESK. CDR3 bases: TGTGCCAGCAGCCGGTACAGGCTAACTGAAGCTTTCTTT. Protein sequence: CASSRYRLTEAFF.

The chain combines TRBV6-5 with TRBJ2-7; D remains ambiguous. V lost 0 bases and J 2 bases, leaving 14 bases between the germline ends. The CDR3 is 16 amino acids. The germline CDR1 and CDR2 sequences are MNHEY and SVGAGI. CDR3: CASSYSYPGLAYEQYF. In DNA form, the CDR3 reads TGTGCCAGCAGTTACTCCTACCCCGGTTTGGCCTACGAGCAGTACTTC.

In its sample, this clone was seen a few times. This chain connects TRBV10-1 to TRBJ1-1; D is undetermined. Germline CDR1 reads WNHNN; CDR2 reads SYGVQD (reference sequence). The CDR3 extends over 13 amino acids. With 4 bases removed from V and 5 bases from J, the gap between germline ends came to 11 bases. The CDR3 sequence is CASSVQRETEAFF. The CDR3 DNA reads TGCGCCAGCAGTGTGCAACGGGAGACTGAAGCTTTCTTT.

The chain combines TRBV19 with TRBJ2-4, with 7 bases fitting TRBD1. Germline values: CDR1 LNHDA, CDR2 SQIVND (reference sequence). This CDR3 spans 13 amino acids. V lost 6 bases to trimming and J lost 6 bases; unmatched junction nucleotides: 5. In DNA form, the CDR3 reads TGTGCCAGTAGAGGACAGGCGGCAAACATTCAGTACTTC. Encoded protein: CASRGQAANIQYF.

The chain uses TRBV19 and TRBJ2-2, with D tentatively TRBD2 (7 bases). The CDR3 sequence is 15 residues long. V was pared by 4 bases and J by 6 bases, with 15 bases between. Germline loops: CDR1 LNHDA, CDR2 SQIVND (reference sequence). In nucleotides, the CDR3 is TGTGCCAGTAGTACGGGGGGCTTCAGGGCCGGGGAGCTGTTTTTT. This encodes CASSTGGFRAGELFF.

The V call is TRBV3-1 (or the pseudogene TRBV3-2), the J call TRBJ1-2, with 12 bases identical to TRBD1. Germline V gene data show CDR1 as LGHDT and CDR2 as YNNKEL (reference sequence). This CDR3 comprises 17 residues. The V segment lost 4 bases and the J segment 7 bases; nucleotides outside the gene matches: 13. CDR3 amino acids: CASSLGTGGVGGFGYTF. CDR3 coding DNA: TGTGCCAGCAGCCTCGGGACAGGGGGCGTCGGAGGGTTTGGCTACACCTTC.

This CDR3 reads CASSLVSVFEEKLFF. In DNA, the CDR3 is TGTGCCAGCAGCTTGGTCTCCGTCTTCGAGGAAAAACTGTTTTTT. This chain uses TRBV5-8 with TRBJ1-4; D unclear. The V end was cut by 0 bases, the J end by 8 bases, with 14 bases between. The CDR3 totals 15 residues. Per germline, CDR1 SGHTS and CDR2 YDEGEE.

The rearrangement links TRBV18 to TRBJ2-7, with 11 bases fitting TRBD1. The J segment lost 6 bases and the V segment lost 2 bases, leaving 3 bases of the junction unmatched. CDR3 length: 14 residues. From germline, CDR1 is KGHSH and CDR2 LQKENI. In nucleotides, the CDR3 is TGTGCCAGCTCACCAGGACAGGGGGCGGTCGAGCAGTACTTC. Protein: CASSPGQGAVEQYF.

This clone has only one observation. The genes are TRBV7-2 and TRBJ2-2, with 7 bases identical to TRBD2. With 2 bases clipped from V and 5 bases from J, the junction kept 5 bases outside the gene matches. Germline CDR1 is SGHTA and CDR2 is FQGNSA. This CDR3 region has 15 residues. The CDR3 DNA reads as TGTGCCAGCAGCTTAAGGGACTATCAGACCGGGGAGCTGTTTTTT. Residues: CASSLRDYQTGELFF. Full variable domain (remainder filled in from reference TRBV7-2 and TRBJ2-2): GAGVSQSPSNKVTEKGKDVELRCDPISGHTALYWYRQSLGQGLEFLIYFQGNSAPDKSGLPSDRFSAERTGGSVSTLTIQRTQQEDSAVYLCASSLRDYQTGELFFGEGSRLTVL.

The chain links TRBV10-3 to TRBJ1-2; tentatively, D is TRBD1 (6 bases). Trimming left V 7 bases short and J 7 bases short, with 13 bases between. CDR1 ENHRY and CDR2 SYGVKD come from the germline V gene. The CDR3 has 12 amino acids. The DNA of the CDR3 is TGTGCCATCACGTCCAAGGGGGTTGGCTACACCTTC. Protein: CAITSKGVGYTF.

The chain couples TRBV3-1 (or the pseudogene TRBV3-2) to TRBJ1-3; no reliable D call. The CDR3 is 12 residues long. The V gene lost 0 bases and the J gene lost 8 bases, with 5 bases spanning the gap. CDR1 LGHDT and CDR2 YNNKEL come from the germline V gene (reference sequence). CDR3 protein: CASSQEEDTIYF. As DNA, the CDR3 is TGTGCCAGCAGCCAAGAGGAGGACACCATATATTTT.

J is TRBJ1-2 and V is TRBV18; 8 nucleotides agree with TRBD1. CDR1 KGHSH and CDR2 LQKENI come from the germline V gene. The CDR3 has 14 residues. V was clipped by 2 bases and J by 4 bases; unmatched bases: 3. CDR3 nucleotides: TGTGCCAGCTCACCAGCGGACAGGGCCTATGGCTACACCTTC. It encodes CASSPADRAYGYTF.

The chain joins TRBV20-1 to TRBJ2-7; D is uncertain. The CDR3 has 11 residues. V lost 3 bases to trimming and J lost 4 bases, with 7 bases between them. CDR1 is DFQATT, CDR2 SNEGSKA, per germline (reference sequence). DNA of the CDR3: TGCAGTGCTAGTTCCCTTTACGAGCAGTACTTC. Protein sequence: CSASSLYEQYF.

Only one count was recorded for this clone. The rearrangement uses TRBV4-1 and TRBJ1-4, with TRBD1 matching 9 bases. Germline V gene sequence: CDR1 MGHRA, CDR2 YSYEKL. The CDR3 length is 19 residues. V shed 0 bases, J shed 7 bases, and the junction held 15 bases outside the gene matches. CDR3 residues: CASSQDRDREIALSEKLFF. The CDR3 nucleotides are TGCGCCAGCAGCCAAGATCGGGACAGGGAAATCGCTCTCTCTGAAAAACTGTTTTTT.

This sequence joins TRBV14 and TRBJ2-7; TRBD1 matches 8 bases. Looked up from germline, CDR1 is SGHDN and CDR2 is FVKESK. V gave up 6 bases and J gave up 0 bases; unmatched junction bases: 4. This CDR3 has 14 residues. CDR3 sequence: CASRRQGASYEQYF. DNA for the CDR3: TGTGCCAGCAGACGTCAGGGGGCCTCCTACGAGCAGTACTTC.

The genes are TRBV30 and TRBJ1-2; D is possibly TRBD1 (5 bases). The germline gives CDR1 GTSNPN, CDR2 SVGIG (reference sequence). The ends were cut back, 3 bases at V and 0 bases at J, with 14 bases in the middle. This CDR3 contains 15 residues. CDR3 region: CAWRPGQLANYGYTF. The CDR3 DNA reads TGTGCCTGGAGGCCAGGGCAGCTTGCTAACTATGGCTACACCTTC. Based on the CDR3 plus reference TRBV30 and TRBJ1-2, the full variable domain is SQTIHQWPATLVQPVGSPLSLECTVEGTSNPNLYWYRQAAGRGLQLLFYSVGIGQISSEVPQNLSASRPQDRQFILSSKKLLLSDSGFYLCAWRPGQLANYGYTFGSGTRLTVV.

The chain links TRBV5-1 to TRBJ2-5; D unresolved. The CDR3 is made up of 16 amino acids. Germline CDR1 is SGHRS and CDR2 is YFSETQ. Trimming took 0 bases from V and 3 from J, leaving 15 bases between them. In nucleotides, the CDR3 is TGCGCCAGCAGCTTGGGGTTCGGTGGCCTAGAAGAGACCCAGTACTTC. This gives the protein CASSLGFGGLEETQYF. Based on the CDR3 plus reference TRBV5-1 and TRBJ2-5, the full variable domain is KAGVTQTPRYLIKTRGQQVTLSCSPISGHRSVSWYQQTPGQGLQFLFEYFSETQRNKGNFPGRFSGRQFSNSRSEMNVSTLELGDSALYLCASSLGFGGLEETQYFGPGTRLLVL.

The rearrangement links TRBV28 to TRBJ1-2; TRBD1 matches at 9 bases. Germline V CDR1 and CDR2: MDHEN, SYDVKM. Unmatched junction bases numbered 0, after V lost 2 bases and J lost 2 bases. The length of the CDR3 is 14 residues. CDR3 in DNA: TGTGCCAGCAGTTTAGGGACAGGGAACTATGGCTACACCTTC. Encoded protein: CASSLGTGNYGYTF.

The chain carries TRBV9 and TRBJ2-1, with D possibly being TRBD2 (7 bases). The CDR3 is 14 residues long. Germline V gene data show CDR1 as SGDLS and CDR2 as YYNGEE. Trimming removed 5 bases at V and 6 bases at J, with 15 bases between. CDR3 in amino acids: CASSSSGGLNEQFF. For the CDR3, the DNA is TGTGCCAGCAGTTCATCCGGGGGGCTCAATGAGCAGTTCTTC.

V and J are TRBV7-2 and TRBJ2-2, with 10 nucleotides matching TRBD2. Germline V lookup: CDR1 SGHTA, CDR2 FQGNSA. The CDR3 contains 19 residues. V lost 1 base, J lost 1 base, and 9 bases stayed unmatched. The CDR3 loop reads CASSLVSLAGEGNTGELFF. CDR3 in DNA: TGTGCCAGCAGCTTAGTTTCGCTAGCGGGAGAGGGGAACACCGGGGAGCTGTTTTTT.

In its sample, this clone was seen a few times. This chain links TRBV30 with TRBJ1-4; D remains unclear. With 4 bases removed from V and 0 bases from J, the gap between germline ends came to 3 bases. CDR3 size: 12 residues. Germline V gene sequence: CDR1 GTSNPN, CDR2 SVGIG (reference sequence). DNA of the CDR3: TGTGCCTGGACTACAACTAATGAAAAACTGTTTTTT. Protein: CAWTTTNEKLFF.